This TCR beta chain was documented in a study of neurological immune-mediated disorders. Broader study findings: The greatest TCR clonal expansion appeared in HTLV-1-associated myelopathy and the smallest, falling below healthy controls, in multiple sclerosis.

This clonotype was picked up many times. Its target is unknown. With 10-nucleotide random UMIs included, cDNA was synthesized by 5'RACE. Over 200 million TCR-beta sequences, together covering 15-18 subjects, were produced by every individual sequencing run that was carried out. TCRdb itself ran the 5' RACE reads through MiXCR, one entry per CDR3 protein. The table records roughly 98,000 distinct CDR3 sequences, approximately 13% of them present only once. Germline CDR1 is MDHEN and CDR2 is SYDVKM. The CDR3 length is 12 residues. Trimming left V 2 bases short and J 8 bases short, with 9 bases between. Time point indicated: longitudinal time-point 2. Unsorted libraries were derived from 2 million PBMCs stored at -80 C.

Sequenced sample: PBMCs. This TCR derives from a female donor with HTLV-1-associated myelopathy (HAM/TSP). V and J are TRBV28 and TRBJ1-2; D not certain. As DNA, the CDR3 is TGTGCCAGCAGTTTAAAAGGGAACGGCTACACCTTC. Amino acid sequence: CASSLKGNGYTF.